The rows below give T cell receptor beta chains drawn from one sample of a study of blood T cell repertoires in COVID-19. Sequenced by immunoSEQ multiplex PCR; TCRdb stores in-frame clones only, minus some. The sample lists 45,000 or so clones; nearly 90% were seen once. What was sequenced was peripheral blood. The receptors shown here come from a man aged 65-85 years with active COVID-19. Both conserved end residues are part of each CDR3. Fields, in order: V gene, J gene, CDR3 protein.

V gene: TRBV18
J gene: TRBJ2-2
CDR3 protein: CASSPDDRFGGELFF

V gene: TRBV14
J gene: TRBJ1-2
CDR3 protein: CASSPNLGYTF

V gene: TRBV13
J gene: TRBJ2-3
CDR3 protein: CASSATRVTDTQYF

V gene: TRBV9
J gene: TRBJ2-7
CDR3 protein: CASSVAGGDSSYEQYF

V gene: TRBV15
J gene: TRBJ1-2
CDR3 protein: CATSRSRAYNYGYTF

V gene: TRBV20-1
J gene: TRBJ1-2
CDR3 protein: CSASPRQLNYGYTF

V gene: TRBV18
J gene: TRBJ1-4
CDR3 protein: CASSPGQGNEKLFF

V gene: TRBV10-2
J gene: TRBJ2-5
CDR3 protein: CASREGTSGTGQETQYF

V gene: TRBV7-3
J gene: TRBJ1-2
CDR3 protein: CASGQGGDYGYTF

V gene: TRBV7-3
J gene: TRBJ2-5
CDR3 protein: CASSLTPGQETQYF

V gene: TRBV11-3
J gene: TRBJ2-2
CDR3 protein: CASTRGGSNTGELFF

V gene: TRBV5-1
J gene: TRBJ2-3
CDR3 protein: CASSFSPDTDTQYF

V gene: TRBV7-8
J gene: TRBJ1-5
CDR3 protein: CASSQSQGFNQPQHF

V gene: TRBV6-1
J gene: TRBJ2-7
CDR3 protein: CASSEDGHYEQYF

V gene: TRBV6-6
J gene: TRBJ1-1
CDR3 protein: CASTRDTEAFF

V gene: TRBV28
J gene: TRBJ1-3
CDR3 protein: CASSYQPGQGTGNTIYF